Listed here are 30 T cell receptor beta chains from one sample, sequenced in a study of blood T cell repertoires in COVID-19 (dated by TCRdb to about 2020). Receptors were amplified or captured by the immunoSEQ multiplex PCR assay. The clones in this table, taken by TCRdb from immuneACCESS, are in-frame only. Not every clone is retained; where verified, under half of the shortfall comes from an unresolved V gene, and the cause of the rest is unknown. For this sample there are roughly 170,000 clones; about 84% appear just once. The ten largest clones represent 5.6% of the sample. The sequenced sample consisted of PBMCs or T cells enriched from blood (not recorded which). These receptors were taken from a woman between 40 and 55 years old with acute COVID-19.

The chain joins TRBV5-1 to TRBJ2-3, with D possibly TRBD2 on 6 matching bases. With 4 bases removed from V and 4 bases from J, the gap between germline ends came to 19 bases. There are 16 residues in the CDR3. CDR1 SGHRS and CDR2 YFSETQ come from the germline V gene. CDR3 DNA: TGCGCCAGCAGCAGGTCGGAGGGCCGTCGCTCAGATACGCAGTATTTT. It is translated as CASSRSEGRRSDTQYF.

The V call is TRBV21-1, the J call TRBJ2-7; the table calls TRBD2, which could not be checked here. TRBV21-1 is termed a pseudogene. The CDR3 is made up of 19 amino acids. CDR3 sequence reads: CASSKSLSGRAWWAYEQYF. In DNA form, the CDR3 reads TGTGCCAGCAGCAAAAGTTTGAGCGGGAGGGCCTGGTGGGCCTACGAGCAGTACTTC.

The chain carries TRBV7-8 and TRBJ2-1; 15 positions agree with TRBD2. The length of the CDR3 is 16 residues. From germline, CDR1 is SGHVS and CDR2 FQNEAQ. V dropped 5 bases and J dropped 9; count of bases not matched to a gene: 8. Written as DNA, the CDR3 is TGTGCCAGCAGCACCCCGGGACTAGCGGGAGGCCGTGAGCAGTTCTTC. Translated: CASSTPGLAGGREQFF.

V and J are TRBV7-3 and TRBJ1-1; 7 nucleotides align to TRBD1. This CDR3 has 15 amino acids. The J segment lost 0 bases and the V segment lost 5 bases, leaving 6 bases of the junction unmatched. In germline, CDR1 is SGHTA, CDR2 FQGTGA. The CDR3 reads CASSPRQGLNTEAFF. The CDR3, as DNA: TGTGCCAGCAGCCCGCGACAGGGCCTGAACACTGAAGCTTTCTTT.

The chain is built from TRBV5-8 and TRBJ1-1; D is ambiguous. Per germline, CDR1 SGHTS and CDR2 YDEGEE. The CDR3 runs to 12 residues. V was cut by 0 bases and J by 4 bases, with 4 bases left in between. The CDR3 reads CASSLGSTEAFF. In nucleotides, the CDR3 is TGTGCCAGCAGCTTGGGGAGCACTGAAGCTTTCTTT.

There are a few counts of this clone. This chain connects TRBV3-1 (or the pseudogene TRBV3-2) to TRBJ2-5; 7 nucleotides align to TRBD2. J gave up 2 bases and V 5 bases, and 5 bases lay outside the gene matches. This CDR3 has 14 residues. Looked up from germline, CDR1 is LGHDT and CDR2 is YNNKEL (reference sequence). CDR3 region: CASSERGLQETQYF. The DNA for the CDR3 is TGTGCCAGCAGCGAGCGGGGATTGCAAGAGACCCAGTACTTC.

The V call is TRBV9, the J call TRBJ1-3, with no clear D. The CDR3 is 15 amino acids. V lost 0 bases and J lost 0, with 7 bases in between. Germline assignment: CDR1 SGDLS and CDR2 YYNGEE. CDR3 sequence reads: CASSVVGSSGNTIYF. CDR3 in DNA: TGTGCCAGCAGCGTAGTCGGTAGCTCTGGAAACACCATATATTTT.

CDR3 sequence (DNA): TGTGCCAGCAGCTTAGCAGGGACTGGAAACACCATATATTTT. Translated: CASSLAGTGNTIYF. The rearrangement links TRBV11-2 to TRBJ1-3, with D perhaps matching TRBD1 (5 bases). The V gene's germline CDR1 is SGHAT and CDR2 FQNNGV. V lost 1 base to trimming and J lost 2 bases, with 6 bases between them. The CDR3 contains 14 residues.

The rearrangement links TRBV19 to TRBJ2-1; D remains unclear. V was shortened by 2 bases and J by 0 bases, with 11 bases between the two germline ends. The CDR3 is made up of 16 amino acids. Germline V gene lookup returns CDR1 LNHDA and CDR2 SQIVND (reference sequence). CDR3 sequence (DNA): TGTGCCAGTAGTATACCCAGGCTGAGCTCCTACAATGAGCAGTTCTTC. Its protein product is CASSIPRLSSYNEQFF. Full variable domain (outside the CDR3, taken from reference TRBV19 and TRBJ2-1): DGGITQSPKYLFRKEGQNVTLSCEQNLNHDAMYWYRQDPGQGLRLIYYSQIVNDFQKGDIAEGYSVSREKKESFPLTVTSAQKNPTAFYLCASSIPRLSSYNEQFFGPGTRLTVL.

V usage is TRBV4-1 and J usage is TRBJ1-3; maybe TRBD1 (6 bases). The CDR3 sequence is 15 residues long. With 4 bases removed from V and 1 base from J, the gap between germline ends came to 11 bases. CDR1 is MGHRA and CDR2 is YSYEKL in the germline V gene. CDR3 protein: CASSRDMDSGNTIYF. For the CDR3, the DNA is TGCGCCAGCAGCCGGGACATGGATTCTGGAAACACCATATATTTT.

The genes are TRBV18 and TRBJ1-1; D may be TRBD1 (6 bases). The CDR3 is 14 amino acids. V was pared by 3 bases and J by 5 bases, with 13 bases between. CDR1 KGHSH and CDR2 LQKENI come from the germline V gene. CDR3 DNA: TGTGCCAGCTCACCGGCGGGGGCAAGAACTGAAGCTTTCTTT. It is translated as CASSPAGARTEAFF.

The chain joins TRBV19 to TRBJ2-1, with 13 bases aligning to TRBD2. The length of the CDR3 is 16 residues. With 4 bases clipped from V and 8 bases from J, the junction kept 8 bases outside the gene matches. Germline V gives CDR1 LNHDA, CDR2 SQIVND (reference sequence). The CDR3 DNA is TGTGCCAGTAGTACGGGACTAGCGGGAAGTAAAGATGAGCAGTTCTTC. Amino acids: CASSTGLAGSKDEQFF.

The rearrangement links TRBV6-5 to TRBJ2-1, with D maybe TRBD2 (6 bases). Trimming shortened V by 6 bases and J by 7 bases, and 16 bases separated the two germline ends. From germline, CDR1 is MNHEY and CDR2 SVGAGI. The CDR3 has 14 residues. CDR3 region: CASSIGGVGNEQFF. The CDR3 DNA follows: TGTGCCAGCAGCATAGGAGGGGTGGGGAATGAGCAGTTCTTC.

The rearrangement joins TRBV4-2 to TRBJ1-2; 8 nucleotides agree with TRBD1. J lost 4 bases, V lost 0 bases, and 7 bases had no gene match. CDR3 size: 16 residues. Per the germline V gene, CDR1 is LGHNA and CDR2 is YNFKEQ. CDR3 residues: CASSQDRAGGVYGYTF. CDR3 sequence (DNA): TGTGCCAGCAGCCAAGATAGGGCAGGGGGCGTCTATGGCTACACCTTC.

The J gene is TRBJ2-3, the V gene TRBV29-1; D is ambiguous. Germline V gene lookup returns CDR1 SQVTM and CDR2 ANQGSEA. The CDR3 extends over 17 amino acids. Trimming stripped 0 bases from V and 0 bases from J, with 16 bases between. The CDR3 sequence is CSVEDLHQAYSTDTQYF. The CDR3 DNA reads TGCAGCGTTGAAGATCTTCACCAAGCCTATAGCACAGATACGCAGTATTTT.

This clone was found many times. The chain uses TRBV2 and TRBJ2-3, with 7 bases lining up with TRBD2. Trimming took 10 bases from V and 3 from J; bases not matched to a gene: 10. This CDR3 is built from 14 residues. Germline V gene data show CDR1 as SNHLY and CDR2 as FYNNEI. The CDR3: CATSGGGRTDTQYF. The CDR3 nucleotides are TGTGCCACCAGCGGTGGCGGGAGAACAGATACGCAGTATTTT.

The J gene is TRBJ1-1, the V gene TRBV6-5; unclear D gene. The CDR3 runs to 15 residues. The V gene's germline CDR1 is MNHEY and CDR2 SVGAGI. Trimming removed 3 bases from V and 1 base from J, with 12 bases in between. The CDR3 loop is CASSYSRRGNTEAFF. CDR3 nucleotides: TGTGCCAGCAGTTATTCCAGGCGGGGGAACACTGAAGCTTTCTTT.

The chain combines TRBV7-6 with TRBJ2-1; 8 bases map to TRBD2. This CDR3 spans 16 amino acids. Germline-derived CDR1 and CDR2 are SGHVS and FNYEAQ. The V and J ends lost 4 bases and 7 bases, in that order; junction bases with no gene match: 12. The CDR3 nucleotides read TGTGCCAGCAGCTCCCGCCCCTCGGGAGGGACAAATGAGCAGTTCTTC. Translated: CASSSRPSGGTNEQFF.

Here the CDR3 reads CASSENRAAYGYTF. In nucleotides, the CDR3 is TGTGCCAGCAGTGAAAACAGGGCTGCCTATGGCTACACCTTC. The V gene is TRBV6-1, the J gene TRBJ1-2; tentative D call: TRBD1 (6 bases). Trimming shortened V by 2 bases and J by 4 bases, and 11 bases separated the two germline ends. CDR1 MNHNS and CDR2 SASEGT come from the germline V gene. The length of the CDR3 is 14 residues.

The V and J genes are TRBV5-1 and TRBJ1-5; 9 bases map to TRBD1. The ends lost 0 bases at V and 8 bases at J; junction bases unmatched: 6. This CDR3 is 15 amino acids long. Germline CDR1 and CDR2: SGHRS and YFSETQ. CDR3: CASSLGDRVAEPQHF. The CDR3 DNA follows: TGCGCCAGCAGCTTGGGGGACAGGGTTGCGGAGCCCCAGCATTTT.

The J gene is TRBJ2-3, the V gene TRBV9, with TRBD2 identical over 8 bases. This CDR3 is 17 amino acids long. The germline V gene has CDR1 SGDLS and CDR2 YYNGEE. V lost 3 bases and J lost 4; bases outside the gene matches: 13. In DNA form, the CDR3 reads TGTGCCAGCAGCGGCCTCGATACGGGGGGGCGCGCAGATACGCAGTATTTT. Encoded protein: CASSGLDTGGRADTQYF.

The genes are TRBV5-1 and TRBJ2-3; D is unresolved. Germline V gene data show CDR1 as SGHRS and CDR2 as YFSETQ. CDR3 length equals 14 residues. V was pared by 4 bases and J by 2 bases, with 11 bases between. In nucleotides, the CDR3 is TGCGCCAGCAGCCTAGAAACATACACAGATACGCAGTATTTT. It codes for CASSLETYTDTQYF.

The CDR3 protein is CASSDPAQGRSGELFF. The DNA for the CDR3 is TGTGCCAGCAGCGATCCCGCTCAGGGGAGAAGCGGGGAGCTGTTTTTT. This rearrangement joins TRBV7-9 to TRBJ2-2, with D tentatively TRBD1 (6 bases). The CDR3 consists of 16 residues. V lost 5 bases and J lost 7, with 20 bases in between. Germline values: CDR1 SEHNR, CDR2 FQNEAQ (reference sequence).

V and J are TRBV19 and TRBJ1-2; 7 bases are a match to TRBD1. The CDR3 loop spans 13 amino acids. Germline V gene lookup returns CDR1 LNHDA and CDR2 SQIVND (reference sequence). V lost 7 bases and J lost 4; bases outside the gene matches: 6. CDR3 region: CASKTGTAYGYTF. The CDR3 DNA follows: TGTGCCAGTAAAACTGGGACAGCCTATGGCTACACCTTC.

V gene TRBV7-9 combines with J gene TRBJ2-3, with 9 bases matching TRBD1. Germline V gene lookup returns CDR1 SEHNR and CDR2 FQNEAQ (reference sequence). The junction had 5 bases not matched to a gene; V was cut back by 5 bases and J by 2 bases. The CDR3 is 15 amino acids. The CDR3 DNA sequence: TGTGCCAGCAGCCCCGGGACAGGGACCACAGATACGCAGTATTTT. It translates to CASSPGTGTTDTQYF.

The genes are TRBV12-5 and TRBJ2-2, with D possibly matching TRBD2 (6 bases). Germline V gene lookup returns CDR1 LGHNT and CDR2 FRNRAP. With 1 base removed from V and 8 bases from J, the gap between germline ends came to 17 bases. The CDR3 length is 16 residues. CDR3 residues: CASGLASGTPTGELFF. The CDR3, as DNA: TGTGCTAGTGGTTTGGCCTCCGGGACTCCTACTGGGGAGCTGTTTTTT.

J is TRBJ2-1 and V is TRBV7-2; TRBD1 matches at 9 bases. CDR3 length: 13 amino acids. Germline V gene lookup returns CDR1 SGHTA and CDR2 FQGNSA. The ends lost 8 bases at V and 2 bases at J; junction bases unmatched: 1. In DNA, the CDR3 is TGTGCCAGCCGGGACAGGGCCTACAATGAGCAGTTCTTC. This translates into CASRDRAYNEQFF.

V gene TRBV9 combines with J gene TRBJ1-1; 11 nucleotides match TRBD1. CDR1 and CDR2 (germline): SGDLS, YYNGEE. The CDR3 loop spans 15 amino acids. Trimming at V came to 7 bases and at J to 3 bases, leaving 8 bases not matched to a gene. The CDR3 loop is CASAPGQGVDTEAFF. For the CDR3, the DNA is TGTGCCAGCGCGCCGGGACAGGGGGTGGACACTGAAGCTTTCTTT.

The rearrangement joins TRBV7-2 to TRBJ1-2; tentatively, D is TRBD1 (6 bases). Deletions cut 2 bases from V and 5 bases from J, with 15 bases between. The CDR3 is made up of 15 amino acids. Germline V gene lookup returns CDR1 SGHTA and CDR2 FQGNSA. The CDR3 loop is CASSLTPGGAYGYTF. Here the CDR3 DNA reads TGTGCCAGCAGCTTAACCCCGGGGGGGGCGTATGGCTACACCTTC. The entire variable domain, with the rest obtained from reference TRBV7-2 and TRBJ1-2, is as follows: GAGVSQSPSNKVTEKGKDVELRCDPISGHTALYWYRQSLGQGLEFLIYFQGNSAPDKSGLPSDRFSAERTGGSVSTLTIQRTQQEDSAVYLCASSLTPGGAYGYTFGSGTRLTVV.

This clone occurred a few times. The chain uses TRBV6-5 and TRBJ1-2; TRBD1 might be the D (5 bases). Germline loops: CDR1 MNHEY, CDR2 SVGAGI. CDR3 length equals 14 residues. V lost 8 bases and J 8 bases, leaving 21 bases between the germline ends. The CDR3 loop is CASGQGDGWAGYTF. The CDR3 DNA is TGTGCCAGCGGACAAGGAGACGGGTGGGCAGGCTACACCTTC.